This T cell receptor (beta chain) was identified in a study of blood T cell repertoires in COVID-19. Study overall: Researchers got acute and convalescent COVID-19 samples from the United States, Italy and Spain. T cells, B-cell-depleted T cells, or PBMCs provided the cDNA or gDNA that served as material.

This clone was observed a few times. V was shortened by 3 bases and J by 5 bases, with 7 bases between the two germline ends. Germline V CDR1 and CDR2: GTSNPN, SVGIG (reference sequence). This CDR3 contains 11 residues. Authors' data handling: Reference gene primer amplification gave estimated nucleated cell counts. Measured with immunoSEQ multiplex PCR; TCRdb has only the in-frame clones, and not every one. The DNA gave D and trimming, while V, J and clone size come from that table. The table includes 250,000 to 350,000 clones, approximately 88% detected once. The chain links TRBV30 to TRBJ1-1; D is unclear. The sequence was obtained from a middle-aged woman who had recovered from COVID-19. Sequences were obtained from peripheral blood. The CDR3 coding sequence is TGTGCCTGGAGGACGGAGACTGAAGCTTTCTTT. Translating gives CAWRTETEAFF.